This T cell receptor (beta chain) was sequenced in a study of shared clonotypes between healthy human individuals. Study background: Three plates each covered CD4 naive and memory; CD8 naive two, CD8 memory one. Whole-study results and caveats: All-four-donor shared clonotypes had higher generation probabilities than non-shared clonotypes did.

The CDR3 runs 15 residues. V lost 3 bases, J lost 1 base, and 12 bases lay in between. Per the germline V gene, CDR1 is SGHTA and CDR2 is FQGNSA. Some 30,000 T cell genomes (around 200 ng DNA) went into each sorted-subset replicate. Using immunoSEQ multiplex PCR, the repertoire was profiled, and TCRdb retains in-frame clones only, with some absent. Here the sample spans about 980,000 clones, around 80% being singletons. For this clone: Its antigen remains unknown.

Material for sequencing was memory CD4+ T cells sorted from blood. Indicated subset: CD45RA-negative fraction. The TCR comes from a young man in good health. This rearrangement joins TRBV7-2 to TRBJ1-1, with D perhaps TRBD1 (5 bases). CDR3 region: CASSFQGLANTEAFF. DNA of the CDR3: TGTGCCAGCAGCTTCCAGGGACTGGCGAACACTGAAGCTTTCTTT.